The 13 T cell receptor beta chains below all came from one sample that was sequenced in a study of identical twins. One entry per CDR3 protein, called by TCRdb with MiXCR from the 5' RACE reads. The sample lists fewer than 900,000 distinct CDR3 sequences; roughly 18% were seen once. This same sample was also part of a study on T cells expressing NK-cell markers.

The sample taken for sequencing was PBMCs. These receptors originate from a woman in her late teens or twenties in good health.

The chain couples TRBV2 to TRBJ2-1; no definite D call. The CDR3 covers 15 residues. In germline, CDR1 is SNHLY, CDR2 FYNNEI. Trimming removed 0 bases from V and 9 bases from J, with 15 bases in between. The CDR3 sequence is CASSEALGSPSEQFF. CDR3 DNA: TGTGCCAGCAGTGAAGCGCTTGGCAGTCCCAGTGAGCAGTTCTTC. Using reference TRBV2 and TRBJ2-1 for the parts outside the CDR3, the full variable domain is EPEVTQTPSHQVTQMGQEVILRCVPISNHLYFYWYRQILGQKVEFLVSFYNNEISEKSEIFDDQFSVERPDGSNFTLKIRSTKLEDSAMYFCASSEALGSPSEQFFGPGTRLTVL.

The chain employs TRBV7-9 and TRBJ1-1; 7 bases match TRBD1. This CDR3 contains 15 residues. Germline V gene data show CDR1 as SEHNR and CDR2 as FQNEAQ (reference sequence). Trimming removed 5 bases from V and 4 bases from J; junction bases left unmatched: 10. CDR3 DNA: TGTGCCAGCAGCCGGAAAAGTACAGGGGCCACTGAAGCTTTCTTT. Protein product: CASSRKSTGATEAFF.

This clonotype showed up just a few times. CDR3 sequence (DNA): TGCAGTGCTAGAGATACCAGTAAGCAGTTCTTC. Translated: CSARDTSKQFF. V is TRBV20-1 and J is TRBJ2-1; no reliable D call. Trimming pared 0 bases from V and 11 bases from J, leaving 8 bases between. This CDR3 is 11 amino acids long. CDR1 is DFQATT, CDR2 SNEGSKA, per germline (reference sequence).

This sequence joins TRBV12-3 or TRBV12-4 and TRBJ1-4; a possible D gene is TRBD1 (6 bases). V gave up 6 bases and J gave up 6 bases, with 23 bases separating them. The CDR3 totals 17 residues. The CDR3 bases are TGTGCCAGCAGCCCAGGGGTCGCGATCGGGGGGGATGAAAAACTGTTTTTT. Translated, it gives CASSPGVAIGGDEKLFF.

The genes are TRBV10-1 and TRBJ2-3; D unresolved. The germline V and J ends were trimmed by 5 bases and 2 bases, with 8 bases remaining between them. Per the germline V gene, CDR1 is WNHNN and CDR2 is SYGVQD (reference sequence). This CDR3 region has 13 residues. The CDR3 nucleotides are TGCGCCAGCAGTAGGACGGACACAGATACGCAGTATTTT. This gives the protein CASSRTDTDTQYF.

The CDR3, as DNA: TGCAGTGCCACCGGGGCGCACAATGAGCAGTTCTTC. Residues: CSATGAHNEQFF. The chain uses TRBV20-1 and TRBJ2-1; D may match TRBD1 or TRBD2 (5 bases each). The germline CDR1 and CDR2 sequences are DFQATT and SNEGSKA (reference sequence). There are 12 residues in the CDR3. V lost 6 bases, J lost 5 bases, and 11 bases lay in between.

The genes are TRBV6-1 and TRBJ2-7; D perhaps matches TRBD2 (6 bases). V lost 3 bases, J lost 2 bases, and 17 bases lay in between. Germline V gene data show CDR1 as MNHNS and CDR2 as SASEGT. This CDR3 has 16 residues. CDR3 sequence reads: CASSDAGQVIAYEQYF. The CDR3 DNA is TGTGCCAGCAGTGACGCGGGGCAGGTGATAGCCTACGAGCAGTACTTC.

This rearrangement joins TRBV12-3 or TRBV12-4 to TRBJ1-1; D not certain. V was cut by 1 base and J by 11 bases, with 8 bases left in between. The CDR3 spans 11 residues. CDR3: CASSLGAGAFF. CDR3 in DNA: TGTGCCAGCAGTTTAGGGGCTGGCGCTTTCTTT.

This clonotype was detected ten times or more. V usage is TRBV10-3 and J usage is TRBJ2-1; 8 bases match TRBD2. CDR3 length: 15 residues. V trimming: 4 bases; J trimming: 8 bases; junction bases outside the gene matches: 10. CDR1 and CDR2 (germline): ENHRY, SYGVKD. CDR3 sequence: CAISVGREGQDEQFF. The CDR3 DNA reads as TGTGCCATCAGTGTCGGACGGGAGGGCCAAGATGAGCAGTTCTTC.

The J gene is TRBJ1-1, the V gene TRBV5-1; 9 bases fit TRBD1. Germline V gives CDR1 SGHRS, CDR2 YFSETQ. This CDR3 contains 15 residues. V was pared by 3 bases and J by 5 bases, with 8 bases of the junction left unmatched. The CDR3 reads CASSSGTGTGTEAFF. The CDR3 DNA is TGCGCCAGCAGCTCGGGGACAGGGACGGGAACTGAAGCTTTCTTT. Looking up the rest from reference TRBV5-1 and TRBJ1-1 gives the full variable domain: KAGVTQTPRYLIKTRGQQVTLSCSPISGHRSVSWYQQTPGQGLQFLFEYFSETQRNKGNFPGRFSGRQFSNSRSEMNVSTLELGDSALYLCASSSGTGTGTEAFFGQGTRLTVV.

The CDR3 DNA follows: TGTGCCAGCAGCCAAGTAGGGACAGGTGTCAATGAGCAGTTCTTC. Translated, it gives CASSQVGTGVNEQFF. The J gene is TRBJ2-1, the V gene TRBV3-1; 8 bases are shared with TRBD1. Germline lookup yields CDR1 LGHDT and CDR2 YNNKEL (reference sequence). With 1 base clipped from V and 6 bases from J, the junction kept 5 bases outside the gene matches. The CDR3 is 15 amino acids.

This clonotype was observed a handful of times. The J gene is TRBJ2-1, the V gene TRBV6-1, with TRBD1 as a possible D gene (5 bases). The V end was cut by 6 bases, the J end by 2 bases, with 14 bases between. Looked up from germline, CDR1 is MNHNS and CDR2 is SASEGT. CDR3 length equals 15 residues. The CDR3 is CASRGPEGPYNEQFF. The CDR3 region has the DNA TGTGCCAGCAGGGGGCCCGAAGGACCCTACAATGAGCAGTTCTTC.

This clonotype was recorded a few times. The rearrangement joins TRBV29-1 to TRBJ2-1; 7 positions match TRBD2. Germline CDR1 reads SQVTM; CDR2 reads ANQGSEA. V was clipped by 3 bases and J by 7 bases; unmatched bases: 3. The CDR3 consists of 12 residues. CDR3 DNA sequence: TGCAGCGTTGAGGGGGGGGGGAATGAGCAGTTCTTC. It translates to CSVEGGGNEQFF.